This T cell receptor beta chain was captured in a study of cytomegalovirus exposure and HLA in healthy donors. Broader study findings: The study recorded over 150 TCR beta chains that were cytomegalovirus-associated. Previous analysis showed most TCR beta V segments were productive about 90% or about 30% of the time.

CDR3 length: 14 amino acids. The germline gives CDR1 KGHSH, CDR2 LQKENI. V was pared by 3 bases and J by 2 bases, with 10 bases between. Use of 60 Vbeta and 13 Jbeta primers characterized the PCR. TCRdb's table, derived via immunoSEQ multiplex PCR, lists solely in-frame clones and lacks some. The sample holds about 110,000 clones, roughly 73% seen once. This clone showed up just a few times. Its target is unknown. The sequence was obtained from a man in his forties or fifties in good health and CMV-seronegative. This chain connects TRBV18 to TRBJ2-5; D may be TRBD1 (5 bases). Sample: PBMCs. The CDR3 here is CASSPNTGQETQYF. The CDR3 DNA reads TGTGCCAGCTCACCGAACACAGGACAAGAGACCCAGTACTTC.